One TCR beta chain is described in this entry. This specimen belongs to a study of blood T cell repertoires in COVID-19. Method: immunoSEQ multiplex PCR; TCRdb's copy keeps in-frame clones and lacks some. The sample contains approximately 150,000 clones, roughly 90% of which appear only once. This sequence was found in a man younger than 30 with COVID-19, enrolled during active disease. The specimen sequenced was peripheral blood.

DNA of the CDR3: TGCGCCAGCAGCCCATATTACGGGGGAGAATACGAGCAGTACTTC. Encoded protein: CASSPYYGGEYEQYF. The chain carries TRBV4-3 and TRBJ2-7; D possibly corresponds to TRBD2 (6 bases). CDR1 and CDR2 (germline): LGHNA, YSLEER. Deletions cut 4 bases from V and 4 bases from J, with 17 bases between. The CDR3 extends over 15 amino acids.